Shown below are 25 T cell receptor beta chains from a single sample sequenced in a study of T-cell reconstitution after alpha-beta-depleted transplantation in children. Unique molecular identifiers featured in how the TCRbeta library was prepared. One entry per CDR3 protein, called by TCRdb with MiXCR from the PCR reads. The repertoire holds 130,000 or so distinct CDR3 sequences, with around 9.8% as singletons. The sample in question was PBMCs, mostly from graft donor cells, obtained 180 days after TCRalphabeta/CD19-depleted stem cell transplant. Receptors originate from a girl in the first two years of life who had a stem cell transplant for combined immunodeficiency, so the T cells may come from the graft donor.

This chain uses TRBV7-2 with TRBJ2-2, with D unclear. Germline lookup yields CDR1 SGHTA and CDR2 FQGNSA. CDR3 length: 13 residues. V lost 6 bases and J lost 2, with 7 bases in between. CDR3 residues: CASSWANTGELFF. In nucleotides, the CDR3 is TGTGCCAGCAGTTGGGCAAACACCGGGGAGCTGTTTTTT. The variable domain in full, with the rest retrieved from reference TRBV7-2 and TRBJ2-2, is GAGVSQSPSNKVTEKGKDVELRCDPISGHTALYWYRQSLGQGLEFLIYFQGNSAPDKSGLPSDRFSAERTGGSVSTLTIQRTQQEDSAVYLCASSWANTGELFFGEGSRLTVL.

CDR3 sequence reads: CASSRWATGELFF. CDR3 bases: TGTGCCAGCAGCCGATGGGCGACCGGGGAGCTGTTTTTT. The gene calls are TRBV7-6 and TRBJ2-2; D is undetermined. V was clipped by 5 bases and J by 5 bases, with 9 bases between them. Germline assignment: CDR1 SGHVS and CDR2 FNYEAQ. The CDR3 spans 13 residues.

A remark on this clonotype: A much bigger clone sits one base away, suggesting this may be a read error. The chain carries TRBV20-1 and TRBJ1-6, with D unclear. The length of the CDR3 is 10 residues. Trimming pared 5 bases from V and 14 bases from J, leaving 10 bases between. CDR1 is DFQATT and CDR2 is SNEGSKA in the germline V gene (reference sequence). CDR3 nucleotides: TGCAGTGCTGGAGTGGCAGCCCTCCACTTT. This translates into CSAGVAALHF.

The chain combines TRBV7-2 with TRBJ2-7; 9 nucleotides agree with TRBD2. Losses at the gene ends were 5 bases for V and 2 bases for J; bases not matched to a gene: 7. The CDR3 runs 15 residues. CDR1 and CDR2 (germline): SGHTA, FQGNSA. This CDR3 is CASSPASGITYEQYF. CDR3 coding DNA: TGTGCCAGCAGCCCCGCTAGCGGGATCACCTACGAGCAGTACTTC.

The V call is TRBV18, the J call TRBJ1-5, with TRBD1 matching over 7 bases. CDR1 and CDR2 (germline): KGHSH, LQKENI. The CDR3 runs to 13 residues. The junction had 3 bases not matched to a gene; V was cut back by 5 bases and J by 5 bases. The CDR3 protein is CASSYRGDQPQHF. Here the CDR3 DNA reads TGTGCCAGCTCATACAGGGGAGATCAGCCCCAGCATTTT.

The rearrangement links TRBV10-3 to TRBJ1-2; 7 positions agree with TRBD1. J lost 4 bases, V lost 2 bases, and 1 base had no gene match. Germline loops: CDR1 ENHRY, CDR2 SYGVKD. The CDR3 consists of 13 residues. As DNA, the CDR3 is TGTGCCATCAGTGAGGGGACAGTCTATGGCTACACCTTC. Translation gives CAISEGTVYGYTF.

This clonotype was detected a few times. The chain carries TRBV7-9 and TRBJ2-7; D remains ambiguous. This CDR3 spans 13 amino acids. From germline, CDR1 is SEHNR and CDR2 FQNEAQ (reference sequence). Deletions cut 8 bases from V and 2 bases from J, with 13 bases between. In nucleotides, the CDR3 is TGTGCCAGCGATGGGTCCGCAACCTACGAGCAGTACTTC. Amino acid sequence: CASDGSATYEQYF.

The rearrangement links TRBV5-1 to TRBJ1-2; unclear D gene. V was shortened by 0 bases and J by 6 bases, with 12 bases between the two germline ends. This CDR3 has 14 amino acids. Germline V gene data show CDR1 as SGHRS and CDR2 as YFSETQ. The CDR3 region has the DNA TGCGCCAGCAGCTTGGGTGGGCAGGTGGATGGCTACACCTTC. This gives the protein CASSLGGQVDGYTF.

The sample holds many counts of this clonotype. The gene calls are TRBV20-1 and TRBJ2-6; D call uncertain. This CDR3 is built from 17 residues. The germline V gene has CDR1 DFQATT and CDR2 SNEGSKA (reference sequence). Trimming shortened V by 4 bases and J by 4 bases, and 20 bases separated the two germline ends. The DNA of the CDR3 is TGCAGTGCTACCTCGCCGGAGTGGGCGTCCGGGGCCAACGTCCTGACTTTC. Residues: CSATSPEWASGANVLTF.

The chain carries TRBV29-1 and TRBJ2-2, with 7 bases identical to TRBD1. CDR1 is SQVTM, CDR2 ANQGSEA, per germline. Germline trimming cut 3 bases from V and 4 bases from J; bases unmatched to any gene: 8. CDR3 length: 15 amino acids. The CDR3 DNA is TGCAGCGTTGAGCGACAGGGATGGGGCACCGGGGAGCTGTTTTTT. This gives the protein CSVERQGWGTGELFF.

This clonotype was counted only a few times. The chain joins TRBV7-2 to TRBJ2-2, with 10 positions matching TRBD1. Germline V lookup: CDR1 SGHTA, CDR2 FQGNSA. The CDR3 is 16 amino acids. Unmatched junction bases numbered 5, after V lost 5 bases and J lost 2 bases. This CDR3 reads CASSKGQGLNTGELFF. CDR3 DNA: TGTGCCAGCAGCAAGGGACAGGGGCTTAACACCGGGGAGCTGTTTTTT.

This clonotype was observed a few times. The chain links TRBV5-1 to TRBJ2-3; possibly TRBD2 for D (6 bases). The CDR3 length is 15 residues. The V end was cut by 0 bases, the J end by 2 bases, with 10 bases between. Germline V gene lookup returns CDR1 SGHRS and CDR2 YFSETQ. The CDR3 nucleotides are TGCGCCAGCAGCTTGGAAGGGAGGATCACAGATACGCAGTATTTT. Amino acid sequence: CASSLEGRITDTQYF.

This clonotype has ten or more counts. This chain connects TRBV29-1 to TRBJ1-2, with 8 bases matching TRBD1. Germline trimming cut 0 bases from V and 11 bases from J; bases unmatched to any gene: 5. The CDR3 extends over 12 amino acids. CDR1 and CDR2 from the germline V gene are SQVTM and ANQGSEA. CDR3 sequence: CSVEDRDRSYTF. The CDR3 bases are TGCAGCGTTGAAGATAGGGACAGGAGTTACACCTTC. Together with reference TRBV29-1 and TRBJ1-2, the CDR3 gives the full variable domain: SAVISQKPSRDICQRGTSLTIQCQVDSQVTMMFWYRQQPGQSLTLIATANQGSEATYESGFVIDKFPISRPNLTFSTLTVSNMSPEDSSIYLCSVEDRDRSYTFGSGTRLTVV.

The rearrangement uses TRBV5-5 and TRBJ2-7, with a possible D match to TRBD1 (5 bases). Trimming cost V 1 base and J 5 bases, with 13 bases left between them. The CDR3 is made up of 14 amino acids. Per germline, CDR1 SGHKS and CDR2 YYEKEE (reference sequence). The CDR3 DNA sequence: TGTGCCAGCAGCTTGTGGCAGGGAAAGGACGAGCAGTACTTC. The encoded protein is CASSLWQGKDEQYF.

This clonotype was counted ten times or more. The chain employs TRBV18 and TRBJ2-1; the match to TRBD2 covers 9 bases. The germline CDR1 and CDR2 sequences are KGHSH and LQKENI. Trimming removed 6 bases from V and 0 bases from J; junction bases left unmatched: 6. The CDR3 is 16 residues long. The CDR3 bases are TGTGCCAGCTCGCTGACTAGCGGAAGCTCCTACAATGAGCAGTTCTTC. This codes for CASSLTSGSSYNEQFF.

The chain couples TRBV12-3 or TRBV12-4 to TRBJ2-1, with D uncertain. CDR3 size: 13 residues. V gave up 6 bases and J gave up 0 bases, with 6 bases separating them. Here the CDR3 reads CASRVGSYNEQFF. For the CDR3, the DNA is TGTGCCAGCAGAGTGGGCTCCTACAATGAGCAGTTCTTC.

V gene TRBV27 combines with J gene TRBJ2-7; 12 nucleotides match TRBD2. Germline loops: CDR1 MNHEY, CDR2 SMNVEV (reference sequence). After removal of 6 bases from V and 3 bases from J, the junction contained 6 bases not matched to a gene. The CDR3 loop spans 15 amino acids. The CDR3 region is CASSPTTSGGYEQYF. CDR3 DNA sequence: TGTGCCAGCAGCCCGACGACTAGCGGGGGCTACGAGCAGTACTTC.

The chain has TRBV5-1 and TRBJ2-2; 12 bases agree with TRBD2. Germline V CDR1 and CDR2: SGHRS, YFSETQ. The CDR3 covers 17 residues. Trimming cost V 0 bases and J 4 bases; bases outside gene matches: 4. CDR3 loop: CASSLAKLAGGTGELFF. The CDR3, as DNA: TGCGCCAGCAGCTTGGCGAAACTAGCGGGAGGCACCGGGGAGCTGTTTTTT.

This clonotype was detected a few times. This chain links TRBV7-3 with TRBJ2-6; the D is unclear. CDR1 and CDR2 from the germline V gene are SGHTA and FQGTGA. V lost 2 bases, J lost 1 base, and 3 bases lay in between. The CDR3 covers 14 residues. The CDR3 bases are TGTGCCAGCAGCTTATCTTCTGGGGCCAACGTCCTGACTTTC. Its protein product is CASSLSSGANVLTF.

This clonotype has a handful of counts. The CDR3 DNA reads as TGTGCCATCCCCGAAAGGCAGGGGGAAGCTTATGGCTACACCTTC. This codes for CAIPERQGEAYGYTF. The chain couples TRBV10-3 to TRBJ1-2; 7 bases map to TRBD1. V was clipped by 8 bases and J by 5 bases; unmatched bases: 14. Germline CDR1 and CDR2: ENHRY and SYGVKD. The CDR3 length is 15 residues.

This clonotype showed up many times. V and J are TRBV20-1 and TRBJ2-1; TRBD2 is a possible D gene (5 bases). The V gene's germline CDR1 is DFQATT and CDR2 SNEGSKA (reference sequence). The CDR3 totals 13 residues. V lost 3 bases and J 10 bases, leaving 16 bases between the germline ends. As DNA, the CDR3 is TGCAGTGCTAGGGACTCCCTCTGGAACGAGCAGTTCTTC. Amino acids: CSARDSLWNEQFF.

This clonotype has just a few counts. The chain is built from TRBV4-2 and TRBJ1-4; D not certain. The V gene lost 1 base and the J gene lost 8 bases, with 14 bases spanning the gap. This CDR3 has 15 residues. Germline CDR1 is LGHNA and CDR2 is YNFKEQ. The CDR3 loop is CASSQANREEEKLFF. In DNA form, the CDR3 reads TGTGCCAGCAGCCAAGCGAACCGGGAGGAAGAAAAACTGTTTTTT.

CDR3 loop: CASSLVWGQETQYF. In DNA form, the CDR3 reads TGTGCCAGCAGCTTAGTCTGGGGTCAAGAGACCCAGTACTTC. The rearrangement uses TRBV7-2 and TRBJ2-5; unclear D gene. The germline gives CDR1 SGHTA, CDR2 FQGNSA. The CDR3 is 14 amino acids. The V and J ends lost 1 base and 2 bases respectively, with 8 bases between them.

V and J are TRBV7-9 and TRBJ2-5; TRBD2 matches 7 bases. V was pared by 5 bases and J by 1 base, with 7 bases of the junction left unmatched. CDR3 size: 15 residues. CDR1 and CDR2 (germline): SEHNR, FQNEAQ (reference sequence). The CDR3 DNA follows: TGTGCCAGCAGCATGAGGTGGGGGGGCCAAGAGACCCAGTACTTC. This encodes CASSMRWGGQETQYF.

The rearrangement links TRBV5-4 to TRBJ2-6; weak D call: TRBD1 (5 bases). CDR3 length: 16 amino acids. Trimming shortened V by 5 bases and J by 0 bases, and 12 bases separated the two germline ends. Germline CDR1 and CDR2: SGHNT and YYREEE (reference sequence). In DNA, the CDR3 is TGTGCCAGCAGTCCTACAGGCTTCTCTGGGGCCAACGTCCTGACTTTC. This encodes CASSPTGFSGANVLTF.